Sequencing of this T cell receptor (beta chain) was carried out in a study of shared clonotypes between healthy human individuals. Germline loops: CDR1 SQVTM, CDR2 ANQGSEA. J was trimmed by 16 bases and V by 5 bases; bases with no gene match: 13. The CDR3 runs to 13 residues. Measured with immunoSEQ multiplex PCR; TCRdb has only the in-frame clones, and not every one. Among approximately 1.4 million clones listed, approximately 98% were seen once. The TCR sequence derives from a man in his thirties or forties in good health. The chain carries TRBV29-1 and TRBJ1-4; 10 bases line up with TRBD1. Sequenced: naive CD4+ T cells sorted from blood. Regarding subset: CD45RA+ positively selected. For the CDR3, the DNA is TGCAGCGTTTCTAGGACAGGGGGGGGTATGGAGTTTTTT. Translating gives CSVSRTGGGMEFF.